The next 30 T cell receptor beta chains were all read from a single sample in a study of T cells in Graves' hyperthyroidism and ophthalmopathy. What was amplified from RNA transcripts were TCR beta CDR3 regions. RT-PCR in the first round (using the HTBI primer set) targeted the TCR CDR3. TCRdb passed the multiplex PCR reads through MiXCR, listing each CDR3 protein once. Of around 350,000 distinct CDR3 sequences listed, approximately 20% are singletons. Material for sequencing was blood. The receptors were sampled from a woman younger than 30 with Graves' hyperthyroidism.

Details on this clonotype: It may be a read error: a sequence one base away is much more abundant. CDR3 sequence reads: CASSLISRGEAYEQYV. CDR3 in DNA: TGTGCCAGCAGCTTAATTTCCAGGGGAGAAGCCTACGAGCAGTACGTC. This rearrangement joins TRBV7-3 to TRBJ2-7; tentative D call: TRBD1 (6 bases). CDR3 length: 16 residues. Germline V lookup: CDR1 SGHTA, CDR2 FQGTGA. Deletions cut 1 base from V and 2 bases from J, with 15 bases between.

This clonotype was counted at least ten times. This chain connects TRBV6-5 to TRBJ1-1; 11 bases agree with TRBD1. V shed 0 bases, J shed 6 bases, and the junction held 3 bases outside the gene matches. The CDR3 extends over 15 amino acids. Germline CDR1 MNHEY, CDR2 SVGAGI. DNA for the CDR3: TGTGCCAGCAGTTACTCGGGGACAGGGGGGGCTGAAGCTTTCTTT. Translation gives CASSYSGTGGAEAFF.

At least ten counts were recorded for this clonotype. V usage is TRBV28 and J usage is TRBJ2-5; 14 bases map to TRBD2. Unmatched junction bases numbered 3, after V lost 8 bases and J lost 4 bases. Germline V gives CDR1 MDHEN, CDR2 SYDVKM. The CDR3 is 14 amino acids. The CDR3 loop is CASLGLAGGETQYF. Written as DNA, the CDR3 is TGTGCCAGCCTTGGACTAGCGGGGGGAGAGACCCAGTACTTC.

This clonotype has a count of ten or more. DNA of the CDR3: TGTGCCAGCAGCCCCAGTCAGGACGGGGAGCTGTTTTTT. Its protein product is CASSPSQDGELFF. The chain carries TRBV7-2 and TRBJ2-2; D not certain. The CDR3 spans 13 residues. The germline V and J ends were trimmed by 5 bases and 7 bases, with 11 bases remaining between them. The germline V gene has CDR1 SGHTA and CDR2 FQGNSA.

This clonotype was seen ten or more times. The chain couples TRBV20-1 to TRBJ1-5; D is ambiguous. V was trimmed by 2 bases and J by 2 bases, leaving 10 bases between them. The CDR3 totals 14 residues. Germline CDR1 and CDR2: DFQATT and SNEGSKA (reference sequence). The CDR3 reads CSARWGSGNQPQHF. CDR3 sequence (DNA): TGCAGTGCTAGATGGGGATCCGGCAATCAGCCCCAGCATTTT.

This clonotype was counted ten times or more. In DNA form, the CDR3 reads TGTGCCAGCAGATTACCCCCGGGGTATGAAGCTTTCTTT. Its translation: CASRLPPGYEAFF. The rearrangement joins TRBV2 to TRBJ1-1; D remains ambiguous. Trimming cost V 6 bases and J 7 bases, with 15 bases left between them. CDR1 is SNHLY and CDR2 is FYNNEI in the germline V gene. CDR3 length equals 13 residues. The whole variable domain, remainder taken from reference TRBV2 and TRBJ1-1, is EPEVTQTPSHQVTQMGQEVILRCVPISNHLYFYWYRQILGQKVEFLVSFYNNEISEKSEIFDDQFSVERPDGSNFTLKIRSTKLEDSAMYFCASRLPPGYEAFFGQGTRLTVV.

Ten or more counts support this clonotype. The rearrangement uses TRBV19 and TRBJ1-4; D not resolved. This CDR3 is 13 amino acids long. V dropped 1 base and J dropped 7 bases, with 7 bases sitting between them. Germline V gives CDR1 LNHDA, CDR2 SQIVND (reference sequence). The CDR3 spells CASSIALTEKLFF. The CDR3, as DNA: TGTGCCAGTAGTATAGCCCTCACTGAAAAACTGTTTTTT.

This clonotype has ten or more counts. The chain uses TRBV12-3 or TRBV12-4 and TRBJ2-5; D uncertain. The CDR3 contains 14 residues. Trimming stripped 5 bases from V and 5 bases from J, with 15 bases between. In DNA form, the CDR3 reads TGTGCCAGCAGTGGCGAAGGTCGGCGTGAGACCCAGTACTTC. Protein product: CASSGEGRRETQYF.

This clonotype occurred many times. CDR3 in DNA: TGTGCCAGTACCTCTTCATGGGAGGGCACTGAAGCTTTCTTT. Encoded protein: CASTSSWEGTEAFF. V is TRBV19 and J is TRBJ1-1; D remains unclear. Trimming cost V 7 bases and J 4 bases, with 16 bases left between them. The CDR3 is 14 amino acids. Germline V gene lookup returns CDR1 LNHDA and CDR2 SQIVND (reference sequence). The entire variable domain, with the rest obtained from reference TRBV19 and TRBJ1-1, is as follows: DGGITQSPKYLFRKEGQNVTLSCEQNLNHDAMYWYRQDPGQGLRLIYYSQIVNDFQKGDIAEGYSVSREKKESFPLTVTSAQKNPTAFYLCASTSSWEGTEAFFGQGTRLTVV.

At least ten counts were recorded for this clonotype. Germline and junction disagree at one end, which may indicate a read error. The CDR3 region has the DNA TGTGCCAGCAGTTTTCCCCTGTCGGGTTTTCTCTTC. As protein: CASSFPLSGFLF. J is TRBJ2-7 and V is TRBV28; D unclear. The germline gives CDR1 MDHEN, CDR2 SYDVKM. The CDR3 is 12 residues long. The full variable domain, its missing parts supplied by reference TRBV28 and TRBJ2-7, is DVKVTQSSRYLVKRTGEKVFLECVQDMDHENMFWYRQDPGLGLRLIYFSYDVKMKEKGDIPEGYSVSREKKERFSLILESASTNQTSMYLCASSFPLSGFLFGPGTRLTVT.

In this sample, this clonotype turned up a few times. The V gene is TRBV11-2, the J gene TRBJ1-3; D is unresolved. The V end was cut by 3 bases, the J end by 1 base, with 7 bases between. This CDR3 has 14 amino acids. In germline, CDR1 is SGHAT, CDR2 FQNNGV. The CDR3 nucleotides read TGTGCCAGCAGCTTGATTGTATCTGGAAACACCATATATTTT. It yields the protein CASSLIVSGNTIYF.

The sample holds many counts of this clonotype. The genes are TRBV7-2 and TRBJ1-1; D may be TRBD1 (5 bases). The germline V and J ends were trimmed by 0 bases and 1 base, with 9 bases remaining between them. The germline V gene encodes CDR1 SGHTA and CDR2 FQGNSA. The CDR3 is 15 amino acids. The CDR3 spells CASSLAGQGNTEAFF. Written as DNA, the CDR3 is TGTGCCAGCAGCTTAGCGGGGCAGGGGAACACTGAAGCTTTCTTT.

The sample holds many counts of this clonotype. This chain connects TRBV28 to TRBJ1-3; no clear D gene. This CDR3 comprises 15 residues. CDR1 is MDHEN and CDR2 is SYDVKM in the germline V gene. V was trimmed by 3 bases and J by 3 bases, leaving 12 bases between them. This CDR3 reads CASSFPGRGGNTIYF. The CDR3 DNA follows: TGTGCCAGCAGTTTTCCCGGGAGAGGTGGAAACACCATATATTTT.

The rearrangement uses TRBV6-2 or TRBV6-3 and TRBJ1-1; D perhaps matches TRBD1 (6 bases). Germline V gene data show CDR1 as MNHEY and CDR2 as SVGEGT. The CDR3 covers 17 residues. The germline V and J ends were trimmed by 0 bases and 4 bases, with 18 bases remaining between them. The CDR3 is CASSYSRVRGEGTEAFF. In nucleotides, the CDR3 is TGTGCCAGCAGTTACTCGAGGGTCAGGGGAGAGGGCACTGAAGCTTTCTTT.

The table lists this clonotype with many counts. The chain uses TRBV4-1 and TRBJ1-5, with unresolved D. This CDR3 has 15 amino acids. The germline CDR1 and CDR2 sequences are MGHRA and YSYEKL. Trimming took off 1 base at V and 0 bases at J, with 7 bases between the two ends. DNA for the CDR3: TGCGCCAGCAGCCAAGCAGGTTATAGCAATCAGCCCCAGCATTTT. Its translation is CASSQAGYSNQPQHF.

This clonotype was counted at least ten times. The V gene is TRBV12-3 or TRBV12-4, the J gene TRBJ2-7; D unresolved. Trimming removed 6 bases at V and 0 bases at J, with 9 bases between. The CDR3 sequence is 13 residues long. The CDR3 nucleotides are TGTGCCAGCAGGGGTACTCTCTCCTACGAGCAGTACTTC. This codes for CASRGTLSYEQYF.

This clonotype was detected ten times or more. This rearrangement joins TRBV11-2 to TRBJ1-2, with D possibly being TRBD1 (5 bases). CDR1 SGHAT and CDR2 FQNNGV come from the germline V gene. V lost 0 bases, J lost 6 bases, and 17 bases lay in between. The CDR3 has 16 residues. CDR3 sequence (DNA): TGTGCCAGCAGCTTAGATCTTGGGACGGGGATGGATGGCTACACCTTC. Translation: CASSLDLGTGMDGYTF. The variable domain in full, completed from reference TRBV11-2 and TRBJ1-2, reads EAGVAQSPRYKIIEKRQSVAFWCNPISGHATLYWYQQILGQGPKLLIQFQNNGVVDDSQLPKDRFSAERLKGVDSTLKIQPAKLEDSAVYLCASSLDLGTGMDGYTFGSGTRLTVV.

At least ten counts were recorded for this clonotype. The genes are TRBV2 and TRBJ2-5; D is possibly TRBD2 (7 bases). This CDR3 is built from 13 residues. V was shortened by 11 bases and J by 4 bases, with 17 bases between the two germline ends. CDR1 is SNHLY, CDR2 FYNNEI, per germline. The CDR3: CASGGRGGETQYF. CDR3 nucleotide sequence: TGTGCCTCCGGGGGGCGGGGAGGAGAGACCCAGTACTTC.

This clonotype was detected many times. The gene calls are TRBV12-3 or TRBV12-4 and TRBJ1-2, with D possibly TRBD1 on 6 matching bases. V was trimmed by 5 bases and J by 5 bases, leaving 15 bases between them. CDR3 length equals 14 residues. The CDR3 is CASSPRDRPYGYTF. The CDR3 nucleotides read TGTGCCAGCAGTCCCCGAGACAGGCCTTATGGCTACACCTTC.

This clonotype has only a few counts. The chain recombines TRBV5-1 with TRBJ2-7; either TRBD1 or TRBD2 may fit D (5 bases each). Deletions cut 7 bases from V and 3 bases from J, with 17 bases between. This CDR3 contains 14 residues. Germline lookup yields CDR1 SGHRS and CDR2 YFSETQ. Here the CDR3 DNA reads TGCGCCAGCGGTTCGGGGCAGTTGTTCTACGAGCAGTACTTC. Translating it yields CASGSGQLFYEQYF.

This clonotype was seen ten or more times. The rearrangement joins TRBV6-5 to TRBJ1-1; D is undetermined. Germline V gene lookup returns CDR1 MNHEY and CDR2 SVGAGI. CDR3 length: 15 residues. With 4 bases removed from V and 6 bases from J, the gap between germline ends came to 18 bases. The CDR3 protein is CASSSLRLPRSEAFF. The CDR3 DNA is TGTGCCAGCAGTTCTCTCCGCCTTCCACGGTCTGAAGCTTTCTTT.

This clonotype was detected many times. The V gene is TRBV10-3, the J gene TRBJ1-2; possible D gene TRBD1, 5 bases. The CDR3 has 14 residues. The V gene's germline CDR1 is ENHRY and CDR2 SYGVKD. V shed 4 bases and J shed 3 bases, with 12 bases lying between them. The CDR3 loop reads CAISGLGEDYGYTF. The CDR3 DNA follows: TGTGCCATCAGTGGTCTAGGGGAGGACTATGGCTACACCTTC.

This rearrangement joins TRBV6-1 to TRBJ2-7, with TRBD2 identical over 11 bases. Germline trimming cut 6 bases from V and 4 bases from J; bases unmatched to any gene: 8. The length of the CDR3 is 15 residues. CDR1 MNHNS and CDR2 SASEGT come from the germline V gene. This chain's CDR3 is CASRSSGGAGYEQYF. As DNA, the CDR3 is TGTGCCAGCAGGAGTAGCGGGGGGGCAGGGTACGAGCAGTACTTC.

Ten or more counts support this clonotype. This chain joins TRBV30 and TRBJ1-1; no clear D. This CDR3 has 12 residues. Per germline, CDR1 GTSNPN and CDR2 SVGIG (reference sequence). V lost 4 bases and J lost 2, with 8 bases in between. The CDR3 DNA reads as TGTGCCTGGACTCCCGGAAACACTGAAGCTTTCTTT. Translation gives CAWTPGNTEAFF.

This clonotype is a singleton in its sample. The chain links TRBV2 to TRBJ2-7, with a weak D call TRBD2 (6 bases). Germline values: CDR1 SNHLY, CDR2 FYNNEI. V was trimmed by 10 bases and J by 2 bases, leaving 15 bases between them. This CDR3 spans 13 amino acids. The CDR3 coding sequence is TGTGCCACCTTACGAGGGGAGGCCTACGAGCAGTACTTC. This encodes CATLRGEAYEQYF.

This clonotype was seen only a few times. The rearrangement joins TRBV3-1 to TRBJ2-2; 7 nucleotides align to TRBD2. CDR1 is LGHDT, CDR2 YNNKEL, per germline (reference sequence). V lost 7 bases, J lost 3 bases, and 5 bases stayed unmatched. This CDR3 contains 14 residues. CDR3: CASIGRRDTGELFF. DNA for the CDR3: TGTGCCAGCATCGGGAGGAGGGACACCGGGGAGCTGTTTTTT.

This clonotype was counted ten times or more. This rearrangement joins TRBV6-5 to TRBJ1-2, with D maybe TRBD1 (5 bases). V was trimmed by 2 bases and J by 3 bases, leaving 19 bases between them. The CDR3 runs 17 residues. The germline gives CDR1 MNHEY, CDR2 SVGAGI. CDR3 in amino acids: CASSYGARDPRDYGYTF. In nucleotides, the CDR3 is TGTGCCAGCAGTTACGGGGCCCGGGACCCCCGGGACTATGGCTACACCTTC.

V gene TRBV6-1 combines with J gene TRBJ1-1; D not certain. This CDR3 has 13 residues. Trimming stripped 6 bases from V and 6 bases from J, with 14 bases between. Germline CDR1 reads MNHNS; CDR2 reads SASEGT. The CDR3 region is CASRSWSGAEAFF. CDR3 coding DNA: TGTGCCAGCAGGTCATGGTCCGGGGCTGAAGCTTTCTTT.

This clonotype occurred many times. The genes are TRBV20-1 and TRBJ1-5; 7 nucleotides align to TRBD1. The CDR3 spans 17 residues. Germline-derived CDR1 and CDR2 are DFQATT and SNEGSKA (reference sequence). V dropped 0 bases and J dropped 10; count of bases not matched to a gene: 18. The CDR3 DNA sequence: TGCAGTGCTAGAGATCCTATCGCCGGGACAGATTCTAGTCCCCAGCATTTT. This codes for CSARDPIAGTDSSPQHF.

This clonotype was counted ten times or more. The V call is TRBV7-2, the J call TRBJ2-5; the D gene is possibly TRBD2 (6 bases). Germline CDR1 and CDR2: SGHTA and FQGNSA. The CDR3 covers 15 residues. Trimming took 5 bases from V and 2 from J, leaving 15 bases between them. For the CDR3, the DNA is TGTGCCAGCAGCGGTACAACCGGGACTCAAGAGACCCAGTACTTC. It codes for CASSGTTGTQETQYF. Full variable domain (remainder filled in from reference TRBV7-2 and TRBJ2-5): GAGVSQSPSNKVTEKGKDVELRCDPISGHTALYWYRQSLGQGLEFLIYFQGNSAPDKSGLPSDRFSAERTGGSVSTLTIQRTQQEDSAVYLCASSGTTGTQETQYFGPGTRLLVL.